This entry lists 7 T cell receptor beta chains sequenced from one sample in a study of blood T cell repertoires in COVID-19. Some clones are missing from TCRdb's copy, which holds only in-frame ones; the method was immunoSEQ multiplex PCR. The data contain 95,000 to 150,000 clones, 70% to 90% of them singletons. The sequenced sample was peripheral blood. The receptors shown here come from a man aged 50 to 60 with acute or convalescent COVID-19.

V and J are TRBV6-5 and TRBJ1-1, with D perhaps matching TRBD1 (6 bases). V dropped 0 bases and J dropped 5 bases, with 16 bases sitting between them. This CDR3 has 16 amino acids. The germline gives CDR1 MNHEY, CDR2 SVGAGI. CDR3 sequence reads: CASSYSLQGRWTEAFF. The CDR3 bases are TGTGCCAGCAGTTACTCGTTGCAGGGGCGGTGGACTGAAGCTTTCTTT.

This clone has just one count. The J gene is TRBJ2-7, the V gene TRBV12-2; the table's TRBD2 call for D was not verified on the DNA. TRBV12-2 corresponds to a pseudogene. The CDR3 covers 15 residues. The CDR3 sequence is CASRLTGGRVYEQYF. The DNA for the CDR3 is TGTGCAAGTCGCTTAACCGGCGGGAGGGTATACGAGCAGTACTTC.

A single count supports this clone. The chain's CDR3 is CASSKRVYNEQFF. In nucleotides, the CDR3 is TGTGCCAGCAGTAAGCGCGTCTACAATGAGCAGTTCTTC. The gene calls are TRBV12-3 or TRBV12-4 and TRBJ2-1; no clear D gene. V lost 5 bases, J lost 3 bases, and 8 bases lay in between. The CDR3 sequence is 13 residues long.

V gene TRBV30 combines with J gene TRBJ1-5, with TRBD1 as a possible D gene (6 bases). Trimming removed 1 base at V and 6 bases at J, with 19 bases between. The CDR3 is 16 amino acids. The germline CDR1 and CDR2 sequences are GTSNPN and SVGIG (reference sequence). The CDR3 reads CAWSGNLQWGPQPQHF. The CDR3 DNA follows: TGTGCCTGGAGTGGGAACTTACAGTGGGGGCCTCAGCCCCAGCATTTT.

V usage is TRBV11-1 and J usage is TRBJ2-3, with 10 nucleotides matching TRBD2. Germline V gives CDR1 SGHAT, CDR2 FQDESV (reference sequence). This CDR3 comprises 16 residues. V lost 1 base, J lost 3 bases, and 4 bases stayed unmatched. The CDR3 spells CASSLENSGRTDTQYF. CDR3 DNA: TGTGCCAGCAGCTTAGAGAATAGCGGGAGGACAGATACGCAGTATTTT.

The chain has TRBV15 and TRBJ1-5; a weak D match, TRBD1 (5 bases). The CDR3 contains 17 residues. V gave up 1 base and J gave up 2 bases, with 15 bases separating them. Germline V gene sequence: CDR1 LNHNV, CDR2 YYDKDF (reference sequence). CDR3 DNA: TGTGCCACCAGCAGAGCCGGGGGGGGTATGGGCAATCAGCCCCAGCATTTT. This gives the protein CATSRAGGGMGNQPQHF.

The chain uses TRBV7-8 and TRBJ2-7, with 9 bases lining up with TRBD1. Germline values: CDR1 SGHVS, CDR2 FQNEAQ. With 4 bases clipped from V and 1 base from J, the junction kept 8 bases outside the gene matches. The CDR3 spans 16 residues. As DNA, the CDR3 is TGTGCCAGCAGCTCCCCGGGACAGGGAACATCCTACGAGCAGTACTTC. Protein sequence: CASSSPGQGTSYEQYF. The full variable domain, completed using reference TRBV7-8 and TRBJ2-7, is GAGVSQSPRYKVAKRGQDVALRCDPISGHVSLFWYQQALGQGPEFLTYFQNEAQLDKSGLPSDRFFAERPEGSVSTLKIQRTQQEDSAVYLCASSSPGQGTSYEQYFGPGTRLTVT.